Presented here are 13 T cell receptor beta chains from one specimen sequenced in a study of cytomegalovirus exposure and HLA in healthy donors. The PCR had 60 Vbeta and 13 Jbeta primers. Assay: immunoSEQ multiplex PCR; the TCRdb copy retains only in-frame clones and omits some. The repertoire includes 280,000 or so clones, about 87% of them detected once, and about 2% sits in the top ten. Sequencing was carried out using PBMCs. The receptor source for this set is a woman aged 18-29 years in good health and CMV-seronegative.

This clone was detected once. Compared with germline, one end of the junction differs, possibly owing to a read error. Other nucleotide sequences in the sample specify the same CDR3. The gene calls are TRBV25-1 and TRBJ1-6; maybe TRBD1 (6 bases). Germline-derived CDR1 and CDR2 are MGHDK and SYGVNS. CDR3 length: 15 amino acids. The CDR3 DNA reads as TGTGCCAGCAGTGATCTGGGGGCATCTAATTCCCCCCTCCACTTT. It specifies CASSDLGASNSPLHF.

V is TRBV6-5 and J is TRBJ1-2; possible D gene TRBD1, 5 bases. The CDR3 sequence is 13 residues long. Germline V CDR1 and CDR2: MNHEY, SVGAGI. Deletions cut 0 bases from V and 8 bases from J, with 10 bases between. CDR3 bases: TGTGCCAGCAGTTACTCTGCAGGGAACGGCTACACCTTC. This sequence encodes CASSYSAGNGYTF.

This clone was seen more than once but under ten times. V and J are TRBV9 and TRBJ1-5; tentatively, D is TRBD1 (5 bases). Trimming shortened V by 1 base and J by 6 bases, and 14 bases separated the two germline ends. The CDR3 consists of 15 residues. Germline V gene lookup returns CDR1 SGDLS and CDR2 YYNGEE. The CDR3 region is CASSVTPGKGQPQHF. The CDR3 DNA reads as TGTGCCAGCAGCGTAACCCCAGGGAAAGGTCAGCCCCAGCATTTT.

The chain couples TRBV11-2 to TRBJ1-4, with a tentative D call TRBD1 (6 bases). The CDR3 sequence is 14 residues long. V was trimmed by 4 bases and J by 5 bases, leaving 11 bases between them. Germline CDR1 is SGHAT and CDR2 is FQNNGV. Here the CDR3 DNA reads TGTGCCAGCAGCTACAGGGCGCCAAATGAAAAACTGTTTTTT. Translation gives CASSYRAPNEKLFF.

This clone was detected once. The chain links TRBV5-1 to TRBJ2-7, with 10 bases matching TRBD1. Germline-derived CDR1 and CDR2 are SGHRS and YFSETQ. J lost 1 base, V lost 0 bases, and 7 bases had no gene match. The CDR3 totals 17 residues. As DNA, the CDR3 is TGCGCCAGCAGCTTGGGTGGACAGGGGGTTTCGTCCTACGAGCAGTACTTC. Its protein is CASSLGGQGVSSYEQYF.

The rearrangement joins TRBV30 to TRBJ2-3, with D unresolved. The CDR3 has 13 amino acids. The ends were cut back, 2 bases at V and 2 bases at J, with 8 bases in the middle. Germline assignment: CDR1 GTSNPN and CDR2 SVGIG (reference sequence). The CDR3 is CAWSPLLTDTQYF. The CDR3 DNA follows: TGTGCCTGGAGTCCCCTTCTCACAGATACGCAGTATTTT.

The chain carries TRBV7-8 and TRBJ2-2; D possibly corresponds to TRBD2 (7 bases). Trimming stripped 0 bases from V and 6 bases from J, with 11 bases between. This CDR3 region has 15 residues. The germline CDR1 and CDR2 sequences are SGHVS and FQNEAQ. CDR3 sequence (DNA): TGTGCCAGCAGCTTAGCGGGGGGGCTGGCCGGGGAGCTGTTTTTT. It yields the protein CASSLAGGLAGELFF.

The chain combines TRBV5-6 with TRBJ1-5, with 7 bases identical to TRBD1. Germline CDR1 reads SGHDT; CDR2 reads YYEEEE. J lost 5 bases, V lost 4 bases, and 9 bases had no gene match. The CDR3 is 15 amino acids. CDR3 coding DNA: TGTGCCAGCAGCAGCAAGACAGGGCGATATCAGCCCCAGCATTTT. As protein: CASSSKTGRYQPQHF.

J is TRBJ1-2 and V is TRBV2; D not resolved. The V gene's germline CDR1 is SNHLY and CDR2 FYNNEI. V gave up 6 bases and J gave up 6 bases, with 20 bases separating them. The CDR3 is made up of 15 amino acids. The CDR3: CASSQRQAASDGYTF. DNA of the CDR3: TGTGCCAGCAGCCAAAGGCAGGCGGCTAGCGATGGCTACACCTTC.

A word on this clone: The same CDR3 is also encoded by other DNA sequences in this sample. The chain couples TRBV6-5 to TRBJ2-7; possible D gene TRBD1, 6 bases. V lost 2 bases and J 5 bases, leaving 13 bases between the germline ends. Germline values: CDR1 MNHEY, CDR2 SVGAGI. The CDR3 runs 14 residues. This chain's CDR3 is CASSYRQGSNEQYF. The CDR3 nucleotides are TGTGCCAGCAGTTACAGGCAGGGGTCTAACGAGCAGTACTTC.

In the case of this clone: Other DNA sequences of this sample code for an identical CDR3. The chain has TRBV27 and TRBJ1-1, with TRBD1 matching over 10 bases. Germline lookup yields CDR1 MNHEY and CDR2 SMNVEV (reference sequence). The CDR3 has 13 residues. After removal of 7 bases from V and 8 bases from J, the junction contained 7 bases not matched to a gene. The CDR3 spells CASTPVGQGEAFF. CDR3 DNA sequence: TGTGCCAGCACCCCTGTGGGACAGGGGGAAGCTTTCTTT.

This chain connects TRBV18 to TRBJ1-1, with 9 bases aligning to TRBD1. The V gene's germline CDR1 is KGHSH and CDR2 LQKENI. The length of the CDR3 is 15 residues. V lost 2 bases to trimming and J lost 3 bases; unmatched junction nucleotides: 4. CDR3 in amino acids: CASSPMGQGYTEAFF. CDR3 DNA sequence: TGTGCCAGCTCACCAATGGGACAGGGATACACTGAAGCTTTCTTT.

CDR3 in amino acids: CSVGGLSRNTEAFF. The CDR3 DNA sequence: TGCAGCGTGGGGGGGTTATCAAGAAACACTGAAGCTTTCTTT. The chain links TRBV29-1 to TRBJ1-1, with D maybe TRBD1 (5 bases). Germline V gene lookup returns CDR1 SQVTM and CDR2 ANQGSEA. The CDR3 is 14 residues long. Trimming cost V 6 bases and J 2 bases, with 16 bases left between them.